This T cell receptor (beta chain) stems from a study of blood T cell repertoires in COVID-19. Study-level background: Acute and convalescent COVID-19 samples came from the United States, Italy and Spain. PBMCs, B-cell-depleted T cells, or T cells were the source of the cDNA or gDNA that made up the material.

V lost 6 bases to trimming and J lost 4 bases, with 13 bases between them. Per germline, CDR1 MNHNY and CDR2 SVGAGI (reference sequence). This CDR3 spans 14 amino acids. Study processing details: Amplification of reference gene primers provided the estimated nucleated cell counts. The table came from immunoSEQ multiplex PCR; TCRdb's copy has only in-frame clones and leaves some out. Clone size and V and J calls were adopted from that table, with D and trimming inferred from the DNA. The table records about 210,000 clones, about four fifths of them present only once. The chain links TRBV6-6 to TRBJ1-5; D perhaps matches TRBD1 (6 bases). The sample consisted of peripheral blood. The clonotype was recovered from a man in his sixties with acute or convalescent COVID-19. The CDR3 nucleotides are TGTGCCAGCAGGGAAGGGGGATCGAATCAGCCCCAGCATTTT. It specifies CASREGGSNQPQHF.